Listed below are T cell receptor beta chains from one sample, sequenced in a study of post-analysis software for immune sequencing data. TCRdb reprocessed the PCR reads via MiXCR and lists one record per CDR3 protein. The data show hundreds of thousands of distinct CDR3 sequences, 25% to 30% seen once. Input material: blood. The source of these receptors is a girl aged 10 to 17 with multiple sclerosis. Each CDR3 is given with its conserved first and last residue. D genes are given only for firm matches. Some rows mark clone size as missing; the rest say once, few, many or name a class of expanded clone.

clone size: few; D gene: -; J gene: TRBJ2-1; V gene: TRBV29-1; CDR3 protein: CSVEGLRDEQFF; CDR3 DNA: TGCAGCGTTGAAGGTTTGAGGGATGAGCAGTTCTTC
clone size: -; D gene: -; J gene: TRBJ2-5; V gene: TRBV20-1; CDR3 protein: CSGGGLTGERTQYF; CDR3 DNA: TGCAGTGGGGGGGGGTTAACAGGGGAAAGGACCCAGTACTTC
clone size: few; D gene: TRBD1; J gene: TRBJ1-4; V gene: TRBV12-3/TRBV12-4; CDR3 protein: CASRPTGGAGEKLFF; CDR3 DNA: TGTGCCAGCAGACCTACAGGGGGCGCAGGTGAAAAACTGTTTTTT
clone size: -; D gene: -; J gene: TRBJ1-4; V gene: TRBV5-1; CDR3 protein: CASSLVAGTGLLELFF; CDR3 DNA: TGCGCCAGCAGCTTGGTAGCCGGGACGGGGTTATTGGAACTGTTTTTT
clone size: -; D gene: TRBD1; J gene: TRBJ2-3; V gene: TRBV5-5; CDR3 protein: CASSLGSGQGATDTQYF; CDR3 DNA: TGTGCCAGCAGCTTGGGGTCGGGACAGGGGGCTACAGATACGCAGTATTTT
clone size: few; D gene: -; J gene: TRBJ2-3; V gene: TRBV5-8; CDR3 protein: CASSMTGVLADTQYF; CDR3 DNA: TGTGCCAGCAGCATGACTGGGGTTCTCGCAGATACGCAGTATTTT
clone size: -; D gene: -; J gene: TRBJ2-5; V gene: TRBV12-3/TRBV12-4; CDR3 protein: CASSLYVNSEQYF; CDR3 DNA: TGTGCCAGCAGTTTGTATGTGAACTCGGAGCAGTACTTC
clone size: few; D gene: -; J gene: TRBJ2-3; V gene: TRBV20-1; CDR3 protein: CSATELFRDYALLPQYF; CDR3 DNA: TGCAGTGCAACGGAGCTCTTCCGGGATTATGCCCTCCTTCCGCAGTATTTT
clone size: few; D gene: -; J gene: TRBJ2-5; V gene: TRBV20-1; CDR3 protein: CSASEPGLAKETQYF; CDR3 DNA: TGCAGTGCATCAGAGCCGGGACTCGCCAAAGAGACCCAGTACTTC
clone size: -; D gene: TRBD2; J gene: TRBJ2-5; V gene: TRBV7-2; CDR3 protein: CASSLFSGGAETQYF; CDR3 DNA: TGTGCCAGCAGCTTATTTAGCGGGGGGGCGGAGACCCAGTACTTC
clone size: few; D gene: -; J gene: TRBJ1-2; V gene: TRBV5-1; CDR3 protein: CASSLASQNGYTF; CDR3 DNA: TGCGCCAGCAGCTTGGCCAGCCAGAATGGCTACACCTTC
clone size: -; D gene: -; J gene: TRBJ2-1; V gene: TRBV20-1; CDR3 protein: CSASGLGTSYIEQFF; CDR3 DNA: TGCAGTGCTAGTGGTTTAGGAACCTCCTACATTGAGCAGTTCTTC
clone size: few; D gene: TRBD2; J gene: TRBJ2-5; V gene: TRBV20-1; CDR3 protein: CSATFTGTSARTQYF; CDR3 DNA: TGCAGTGCCACCTTCACCGGGACTAGCGCCCGGACCCAGTACTTC
clone size: -; D gene: -; J gene: TRBJ2-3; V gene: TRBV5-4; CDR3 protein: CASSPPSGRTQYF; CDR3 DNA: TGTGCCAGCAGCCCCCCCTCGGGGCGTACGCAGTATTTT
clone size: once; D gene: -; J gene: TRBJ2-7; V gene: TRBV6-2/TRBV6-3; CDR3 protein: CASHPFPSLEGEQYF; CDR3 DNA: TGTGCCAGCCACCCCTTTCCTAGCCTAGAGGGCGAGCAGTACTTC
clone size: many; D gene: TRBD1; J gene: TRBJ1-2; V gene: TRBV5-1; CDR3 protein: CASSLSTSSPGGVYGYTF; CDR3 DNA: TGCGCCAGCAGCTTGTCAACATCGTCGCCAGGGGGGGTCTATGGCTACACCTTC
clone size: -; D gene: -; J gene: TRBJ2-7; V gene: TRBV7-2; CDR3 protein: CASSSPLKPYEQYF; CDR3 DNA: TGTGCCAGCAGCTCACCTCTAAAACCCTACGAGCAGTACTTC
clone size: -; D gene: -; J gene: TRBJ2-5; V gene: TRBV5-1; CDR3 protein: CASSSLGSQETQYF; CDR3 DNA: TGCGCCAGCAGCTCGCTGGGGTCCCAAGAGACCCAGTACTTC
clone size: -; D gene: -; J gene: TRBJ2-7; V gene: TRBV9; CDR3 protein: CASSAGGLSYEQYF; CDR3 DNA: TGTGCCAGCAGCGCCGGCGGGTTATCCTACGAGCAGTACTTC
clone size: few; D gene: TRBD1; J gene: TRBJ2-1; V gene: TRBV6-6; CDR3 protein: CASSQTGVGKNEQFF; CDR3 DNA: TGTGCCAGCAGTCAGACAGGGGTGGGAAAGAATGAGCAGTTCTTC
clone size: many; D gene: TRBD2; J gene: TRBJ2-5; V gene: TRBV7-2; CDR3 protein: CASSLGGSGGTQYF; CDR3 DNA: TGTGCCAGCAGCTTAGGGGGTAGCGGGGGAACCCAGTACTTC
clone size: -; D gene: TRBD1; J gene: TRBJ2-1; V gene: TRBV12-3/TRBV12-4; CDR3 protein: CASSLMGQKQETQFF; CDR3 DNA: TGTGCCAGCAGTTTAATGGGACAGAAACAAGAGACCCAGTTCTTC
clone size: -; D gene: -; J gene: TRBJ1-1; V gene: TRBV6-6; CDR3 protein: CASSYFEPEAFF; CDR3 DNA: TGTGCCAGCAGTTACTTCGAGCCTGAAGCTTTCTTT
clone size: many; D gene: -; J gene: TRBJ2-1; V gene: TRBV7-8; CDR3 protein: CASRGSPHEQFF; CDR3 DNA: TGTGCCAGCAGAGGGTCCCCCCACGAGCAGTTCTTC